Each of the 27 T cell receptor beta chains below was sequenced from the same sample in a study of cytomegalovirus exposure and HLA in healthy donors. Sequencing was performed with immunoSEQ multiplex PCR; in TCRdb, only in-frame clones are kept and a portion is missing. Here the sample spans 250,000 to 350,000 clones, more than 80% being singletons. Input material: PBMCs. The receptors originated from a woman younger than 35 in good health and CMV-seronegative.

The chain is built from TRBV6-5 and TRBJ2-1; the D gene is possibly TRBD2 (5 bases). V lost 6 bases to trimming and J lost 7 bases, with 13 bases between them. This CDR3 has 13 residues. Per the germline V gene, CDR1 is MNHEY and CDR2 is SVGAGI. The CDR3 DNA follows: TGTGCCAGCAGAGAGATAGCGCAAAATGAGCAGTTCTTC. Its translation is CASREIAQNEQFF.

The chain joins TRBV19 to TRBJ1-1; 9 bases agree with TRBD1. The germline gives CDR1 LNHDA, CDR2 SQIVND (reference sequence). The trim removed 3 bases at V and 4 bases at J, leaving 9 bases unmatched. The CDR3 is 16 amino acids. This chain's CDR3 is CASSIMGQGLTTEAFF. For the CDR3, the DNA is TGTGCCAGTAGTATTATGGGACAGGGACTCACCACTGAAGCTTTCTTT.

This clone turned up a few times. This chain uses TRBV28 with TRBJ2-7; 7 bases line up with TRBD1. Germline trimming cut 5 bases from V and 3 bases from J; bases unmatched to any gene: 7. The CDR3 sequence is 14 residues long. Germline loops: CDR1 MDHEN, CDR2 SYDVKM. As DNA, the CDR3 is TGTGCCAGCAGTATGGCCGGGACAGACTACGAGCAGTACTTC. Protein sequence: CASSMAGTDYEQYF.

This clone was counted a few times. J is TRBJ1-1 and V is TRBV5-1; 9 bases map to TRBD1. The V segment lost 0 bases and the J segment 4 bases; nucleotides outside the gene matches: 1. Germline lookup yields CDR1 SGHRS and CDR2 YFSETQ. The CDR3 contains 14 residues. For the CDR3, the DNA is TGCGCCAGCAGCTTGGACAGGGGGCTCACTGAAGCTTTCTTT. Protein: CASSLDRGLTEAFF.

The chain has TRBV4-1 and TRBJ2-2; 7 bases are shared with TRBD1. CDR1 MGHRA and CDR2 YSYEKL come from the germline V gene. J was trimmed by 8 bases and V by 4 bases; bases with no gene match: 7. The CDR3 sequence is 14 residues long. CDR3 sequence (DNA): TGCGCCAGCAGCCTGGGGACAGCCGCGGGGGAGCTGTTTTTT. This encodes CASSLGTAAGELFF.

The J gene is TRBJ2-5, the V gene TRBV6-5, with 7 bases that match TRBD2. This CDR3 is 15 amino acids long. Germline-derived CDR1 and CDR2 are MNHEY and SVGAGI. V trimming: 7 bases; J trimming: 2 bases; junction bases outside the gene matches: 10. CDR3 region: CASTRGLGLQETQYF. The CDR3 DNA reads TGTGCCAGCACCAGAGGACTAGGTCTACAAGAGACCCAGTACTTC.

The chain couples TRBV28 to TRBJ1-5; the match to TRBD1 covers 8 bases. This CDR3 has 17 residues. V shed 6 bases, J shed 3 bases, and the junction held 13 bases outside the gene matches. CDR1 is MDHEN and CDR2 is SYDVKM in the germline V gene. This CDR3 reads CASRKKRTGNNNQPQHF. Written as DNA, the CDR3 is TGTGCCAGCAGAAAAAAACGGACAGGGAATAACAATCAGCCCCAGCATTTT.

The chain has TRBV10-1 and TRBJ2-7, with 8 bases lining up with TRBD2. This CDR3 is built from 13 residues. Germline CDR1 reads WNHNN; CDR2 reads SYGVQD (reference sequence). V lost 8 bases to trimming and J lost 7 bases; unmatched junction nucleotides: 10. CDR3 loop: CASCLSGTLEQYF. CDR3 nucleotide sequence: TGCGCCAGCTGTCTTAGCGGGACCCTGGAGCAGTACTTC.

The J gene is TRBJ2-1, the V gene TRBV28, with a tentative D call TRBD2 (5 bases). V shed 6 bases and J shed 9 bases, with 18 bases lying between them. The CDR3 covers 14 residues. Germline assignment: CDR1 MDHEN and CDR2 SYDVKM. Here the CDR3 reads CASRLHGPAGEQFF. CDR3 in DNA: TGTGCCAGCAGACTCCATGGGCCCGCGGGTGAGCAGTTCTTC.

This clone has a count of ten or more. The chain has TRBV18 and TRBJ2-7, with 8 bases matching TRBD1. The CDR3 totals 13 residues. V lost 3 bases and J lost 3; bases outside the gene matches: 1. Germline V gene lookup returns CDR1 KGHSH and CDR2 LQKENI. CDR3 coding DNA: TGTGCCAGCTCACCGACAGGGGACTACGAGCAGTACTTC. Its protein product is CASSPTGDYEQYF.

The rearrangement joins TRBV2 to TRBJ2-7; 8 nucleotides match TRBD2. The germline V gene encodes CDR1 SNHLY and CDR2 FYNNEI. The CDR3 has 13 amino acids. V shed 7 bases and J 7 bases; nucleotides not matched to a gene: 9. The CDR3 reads CASMVVVAGEQYF. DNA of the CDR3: TGTGCCAGCATGGTCGTAGTAGCGGGAGAGCAGTACTTC.

CDR3 loop: CASSLLGTSLSGAAGELFF. CDR3 nucleotides: TGCGCCAGCAGCTTGTTGGGGACTAGTCTTTCTGGGGCAGCCGGGGAGCTGTTTTTT. The genes are TRBV5-1 and TRBJ2-2; 8 bases are shared with TRBD2. CDR1 is SGHRS and CDR2 is YFSETQ in the germline V gene. V was pared by 1 base and J by 6 bases, with 17 bases of the junction left unmatched. This CDR3 region has 19 residues. Combining the CDR3 with reference TRBV5-1 and TRBJ2-2 gives the whole variable domain KAGVTQTPRYLIKTRGQQVTLSCSPISGHRSVSWYQQTPGQGLQFLFEYFSETQRNKGNFPGRFSGRQFSNSRSEMNVSTLELGDSALYLCASSLLGTSLSGAAGELFFGEGSRLTVL.

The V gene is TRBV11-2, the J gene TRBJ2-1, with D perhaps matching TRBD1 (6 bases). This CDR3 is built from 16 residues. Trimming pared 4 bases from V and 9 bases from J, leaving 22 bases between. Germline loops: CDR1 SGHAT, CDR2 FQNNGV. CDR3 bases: TGTGCCAGCAGCTCTAAAGGGGTCACAAAAGGGGGTGAGCAGTTCTTC. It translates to CASSSKGVTKGGEQFF.

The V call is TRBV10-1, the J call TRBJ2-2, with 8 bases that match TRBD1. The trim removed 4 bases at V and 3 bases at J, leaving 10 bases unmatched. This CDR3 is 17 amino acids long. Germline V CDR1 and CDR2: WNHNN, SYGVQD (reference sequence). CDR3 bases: TGCGCCAGCAGTGTCGGAGTTCTGGACAGGGACACCGGGGAGCTGTTTTTT. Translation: CASSVGVLDRDTGELFF.

The CDR3 loop is CASTPPGQRYEQYF. DNA of the CDR3: TGTGCCAGCACTCCACCGGGACAGCGATACGAGCAGTACTTC. This chain connects TRBV6-5 to TRBJ2-7; TRBD1 matches at 7 bases. Trimming removed 7 bases from V and 4 bases from J; junction bases left unmatched: 10. Germline CDR1 MNHEY, CDR2 SVGAGI. The CDR3 is made up of 14 amino acids.

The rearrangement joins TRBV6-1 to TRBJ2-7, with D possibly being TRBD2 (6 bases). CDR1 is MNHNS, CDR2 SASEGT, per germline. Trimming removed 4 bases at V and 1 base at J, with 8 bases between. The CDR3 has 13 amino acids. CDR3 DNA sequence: TGTGCCAGCAGTGTGACTAGTTCCTACGAGCAGTACTTC. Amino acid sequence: CASSVTSSYEQYF.

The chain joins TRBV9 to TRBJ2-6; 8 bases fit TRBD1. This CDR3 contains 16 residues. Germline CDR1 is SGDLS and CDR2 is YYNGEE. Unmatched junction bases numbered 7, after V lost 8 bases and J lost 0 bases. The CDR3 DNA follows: TGTGCCAGGGAACGGGACAGGTTCTCTGGGGCCAACGTCCTGACTTTC. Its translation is CARERDRFSGANVLTF.

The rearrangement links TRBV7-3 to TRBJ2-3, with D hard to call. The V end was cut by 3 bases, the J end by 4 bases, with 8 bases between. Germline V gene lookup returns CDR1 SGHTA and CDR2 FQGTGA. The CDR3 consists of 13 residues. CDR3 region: CASSFLSSDTQYF. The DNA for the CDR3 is TGTGCCAGCAGCTTCCTCAGTTCAGATACGCAGTATTTT.

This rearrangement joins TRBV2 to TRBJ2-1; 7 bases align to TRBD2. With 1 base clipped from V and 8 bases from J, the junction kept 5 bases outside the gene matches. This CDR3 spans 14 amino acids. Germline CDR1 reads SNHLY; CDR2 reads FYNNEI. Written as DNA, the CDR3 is TGTGCCAGCAGTGAAGGGCCGGGAGGCTATGAGCAGTTCTTC. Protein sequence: CASSEGPGGYEQFF.

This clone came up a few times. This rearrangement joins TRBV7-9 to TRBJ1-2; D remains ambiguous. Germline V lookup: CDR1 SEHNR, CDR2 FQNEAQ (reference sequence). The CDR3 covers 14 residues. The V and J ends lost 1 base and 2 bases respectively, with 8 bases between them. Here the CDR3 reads CASSLGVENYGYTF. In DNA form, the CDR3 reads TGTGCCAGCAGCTTAGGTGTTGAGAACTATGGCTACACCTTC.

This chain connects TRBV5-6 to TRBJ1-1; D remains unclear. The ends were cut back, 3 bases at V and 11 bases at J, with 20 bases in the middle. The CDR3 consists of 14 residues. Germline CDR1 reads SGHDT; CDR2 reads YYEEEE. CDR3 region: CASSSGKRFQRAFF. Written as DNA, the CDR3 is TGTGCCAGCAGCTCGGGAAAACGATTTCAGAGGGCTTTCTTT.

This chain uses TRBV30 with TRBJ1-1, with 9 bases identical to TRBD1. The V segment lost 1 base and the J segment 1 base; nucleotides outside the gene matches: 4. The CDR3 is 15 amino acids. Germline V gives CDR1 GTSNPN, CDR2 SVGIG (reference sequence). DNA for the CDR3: TGTGCCTGGAGTGAAGGGACAGGGAGGAACACTGAAGCTTTCTTT. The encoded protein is CAWSEGTGRNTEAFF.

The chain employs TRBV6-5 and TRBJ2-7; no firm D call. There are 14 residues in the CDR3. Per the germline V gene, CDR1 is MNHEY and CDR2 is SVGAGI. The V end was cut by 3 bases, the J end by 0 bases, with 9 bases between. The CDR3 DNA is TGTGCCAGCAGTTATGAGAGGAGCTCCTACGAGCAGTACTTC. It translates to CASSYERSSYEQYF.

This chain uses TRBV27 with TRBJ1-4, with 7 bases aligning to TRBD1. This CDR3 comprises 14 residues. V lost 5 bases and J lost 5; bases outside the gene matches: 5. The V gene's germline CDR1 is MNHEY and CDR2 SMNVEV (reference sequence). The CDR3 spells CASSGTAINEKLFF. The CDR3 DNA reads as TGTGCCAGCAGTGGGACAGCAATAAATGAAAAACTGTTTTTT.

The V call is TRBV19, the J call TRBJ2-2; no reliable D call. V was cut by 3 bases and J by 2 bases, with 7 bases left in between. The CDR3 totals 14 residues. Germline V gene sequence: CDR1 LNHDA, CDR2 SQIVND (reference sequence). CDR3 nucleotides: TGTGCCAGTAGTATTGGTAGAAACACCGGGGAGCTGTTTTTT. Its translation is CASSIGRNTGELFF.

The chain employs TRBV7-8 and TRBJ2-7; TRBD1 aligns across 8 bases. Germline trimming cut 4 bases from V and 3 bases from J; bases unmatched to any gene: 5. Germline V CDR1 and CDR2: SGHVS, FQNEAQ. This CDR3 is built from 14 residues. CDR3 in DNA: TGTGCCAGCAGCTCCGGGACAGGCGGCTACGAGCAGTACTTC. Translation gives CASSSGTGGYEQYF.

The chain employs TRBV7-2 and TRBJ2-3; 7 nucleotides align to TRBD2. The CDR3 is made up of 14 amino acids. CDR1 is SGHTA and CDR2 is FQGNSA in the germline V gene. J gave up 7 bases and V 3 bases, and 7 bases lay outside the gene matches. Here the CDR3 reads CASSFPGGGNTQYF. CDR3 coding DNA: TGTGCCAGCAGCTTCCCAGGCGGGGGTAATACGCAGTATTTT.